Listed below are T cell receptor beta chains from one sample, sequenced in a study of cytomegalovirus exposure and HLA in healthy donors. Sequenced by immunoSEQ multiplex PCR; TCRdb stores in-frame clones only, minus some. The sample holds about 170,000 clones; more than 75% are singletons and the top ten take 2% to 3%. The sequenced material came from PBMCs. These receptor sequences come from a man between 18 and 35 years old in good health and CMV-seropositive. Each CDR3 is given without its conserved first and last residue. Fields, in order: V gene, clone size, J gene, D gene, CDR3 protein. The D gene is left open where the match is weak. Size tells how often a clone was seen (once, few, many) or the class of an expanded clone, and some rows leave it out.

v_gene: TRBV5-6; abundance: .; j_gene: TRBJ2-1; d_gene: TRBD2; CDR3aa: ASSFGLAVYNEQF
v_gene: TRBV13; abundance: .; j_gene: TRBJ2-7; d_gene: TRBD2; CDR3aa: ASSPRRGGQNPYEQY
v_gene: TRBV27; abundance: few; j_gene: TRBJ2-7; d_gene: .; CDR3aa: ASSSLYEQY
v_gene: TRBV29-1; abundance: .; j_gene: TRBJ1-5; d_gene: .; CDR3aa: SVNQGRGQPQH
v_gene: TRBV10-1; abundance: .; j_gene: TRBJ2-3; d_gene: .; CDR3aa: ASSDVDTQY
v_gene: TRBV19; abundance: .; j_gene: TRBJ1-2; d_gene: .; CDR3aa: ASSRFGYGYT
v_gene: TRBV9; abundance: .; j_gene: TRBJ2-3; d_gene: .; CDR3aa: ASSEGGLDTQY
v_gene: TRBV30; abundance: .; j_gene: TRBJ1-5; d_gene: .; CDR3aa: AWSALTANQPQH
v_gene: TRBV7-9; abundance: .; j_gene: TRBJ1-4; d_gene: .; CDR3aa: ASSGSVDEKLF
v_gene: TRBV5-6; abundance: .; j_gene: TRBJ1-1; d_gene: .; CDR3aa: ASGYRALMNTEAF
v_gene: TRBV4-3; abundance: .; j_gene: TRBJ2-7; d_gene: TRBD1; CDR3aa: ASSQEQGAVEQY